Below, 25 T cell receptor beta chains from the same sample are listed, as sequenced in a study of siplizumab effects on memory and regulatory T cells. Assay used: immunoSEQ multiplex PCR; TCRdb lists only in-frame clones, some missing. The sample holds 55,000 to 70,000 clones, just over 90% seen once. The specimen sequenced was CD8+ T cells sorted from blood. The receptor source for this set is a human donor in good health.

The V and J genes are TRBV5-4 and TRBJ1-4; weak D call: TRBD1 (5 bases). V dropped 1 base and J dropped 0 bases, with 7 bases sitting between them. The germline V gene encodes CDR1 SGHNT and CDR2 YYREEE (reference sequence). The CDR3 covers 15 residues. The chain's CDR3 is CASSLTTATNEKLFF. CDR3 in DNA: TGTGCCAGCAGCTTGACGACAGCAACTAATGAAAAACTGTTTTTT.

This clone appeared once. The J gene is TRBJ2-7, the V gene TRBV19; D is possibly TRBD1 (6 bases). Trimming took off 5 bases at V and 3 bases at J, with 11 bases between the two ends. The CDR3 runs 13 residues. CDR1 is LNHDA and CDR2 is SQIVND in the germline V gene (reference sequence). CDR3 residues: CASSSGHIYEQYF. The CDR3 DNA reads as TGTGCCAGTAGTTCGGGACATATCTACGAGCAGTACTTC.

This chain joins TRBV7-2 and TRBJ2-7, with TRBD2 matching 9 bases. The germline V gene has CDR1 SGHTA and CDR2 FQGNSA. The trim removed 1 base at V and 6 bases at J, leaving 7 bases unmatched. The CDR3 extends over 15 amino acids. CDR3 loop: CASSLVVAGAREQYF. CDR3 nucleotide sequence: TGTGCCAGCAGCTTAGTGGTAGCGGGAGCCCGCGAGCAGTACTTC. Full variable domain (remainder filled in from reference TRBV7-2 and TRBJ2-7): GAGVSQSPSNKVTEKGKDVELRCDPISGHTALYWYRQSLGQGLEFLIYFQGNSAPDKSGLPSDRFSAERTGGSVSTLTIQRTQQEDSAVYLCASSLVVAGAREQYFGPGTRLTVT.

The rearrangement joins TRBV5-1 to TRBJ2-2; tentative D call: TRBD2 (6 bases). V lost 7 bases, J lost 2 bases, and 21 bases lay in between. CDR1 and CDR2 from the germline V gene are SGHRS and YFSETQ. This CDR3 is built from 17 residues. CDR3 bases: TGCGCCAGCTGCGGGGCCCGGGCTTACCCTAACACCGGGGAGCTGTTTTTT. Translated, it gives CASCGARAYPNTGELFF.

This chain uses TRBV7-2 with TRBJ2-7; D is unclear. Germline V lookup: CDR1 SGHTA, CDR2 FQGNSA. The V and J ends lost 2 bases and 7 bases respectively, with 6 bases between them. CDR3 length: 11 residues. CDR3 coding DNA: TGTGCCAGCAGCTTACGAGAAGAGCAGTACTTC. This codes for CASSLREEQYF. Full variable domain (missing parts from reference TRBV7-2 and TRBJ2-7): GAGVSQSPSNKVTEKGKDVELRCDPISGHTALYWYRQSLGQGLEFLIYFQGNSAPDKSGLPSDRFSAERTGGSVSTLTIQRTQQEDSAVYLCASSLREEQYFGPGTRLTVT.

This chain connects TRBV5-1 to TRBJ2-1; D is perhaps TRBD1 or TRBD2 (5 bases each). The V end was cut by 9 bases, the J end by 0 bases, with 16 bases between. The CDR3 spans 15 residues. Per the germline V gene, CDR1 is SGHRS and CDR2 is YFSETQ. CDR3 nucleotide sequence: TGCGCCACTTCCGGGACGGGGAGCTCCTACAATGAGCAGTTCTTC. Amino acids: CATSGTGSSYNEQFF.

The J gene is TRBJ2-5, the V gene TRBV7-8; D perhaps matches TRBD2 (6 bases). The V end lost 9 bases, the J end lost 13 bases, and 18 bases lay between the germline ends. The CDR3 loop spans 11 amino acids. Germline V lookup: CDR1 SGHVS, CDR2 FQNEAQ. The CDR3 spells CARVNNRGGYF. For the CDR3, the DNA is TGTGCCAGGGTAAACAACCGGGGAGGGTACTTC.

The V and J genes are TRBV19 and TRBJ2-5; D remains ambiguous. The J call is doubtful: the DNA matches TRBJ2-7 better. Looked up from germline, CDR1 is LNHDA and CDR2 is SQIVND (reference sequence). The CDR3 is made up of 13 amino acids. CDR3 sequence reads: CASSNQGPYEQYF. The CDR3 DNA reads TGTGCCAGTAGTAACCAAGGACCCTACGAGCAGTACTTC.

This rearrangement joins TRBV7-8 to TRBJ2-3, with D perhaps assigned TRBD1 or TRBD2 (5 bases each). Germline lookup yields CDR1 SGHVS and CDR2 FQNEAQ. Trimming pared 4 bases from V and 5 bases from J, leaving 13 bases between. This CDR3 region has 14 residues. CDR3 in DNA: TGTGCCAGCAGCTCCTCCGGGGCTGAAGATACGCAGTATTTT. Residues: CASSSSGAEDTQYF.

The chain carries TRBV4-3 and TRBJ2-7, with 9 positions matching TRBD2. The CDR3 consists of 14 residues. Trimming cost V 1 base and J 6 bases; bases outside gene matches: 4. CDR1 is LGHNA and CDR2 is YSLEER in the germline V gene. The CDR3 loop is CASSQASGNFEQYF. The CDR3 bases are TGCGCCAGCAGCCAAGCTAGCGGGAATTTCGAGCAGTACTTC.

This chain links TRBV9 with TRBJ2-6, with no clear D. The V end was cut by 3 bases, the J end by 4 bases, with 2 bases between. CDR1 and CDR2 from the germline V gene are SGDLS and YYNGEE. This CDR3 contains 12 residues. The CDR3 sequence is CASSAGANVLTF. CDR3 sequence (DNA): TGTGCCAGCAGCGCCGGGGCCAACGTCCTGACTTTC.

CDR3 amino acids: CASSLAPGQGVYETQYF. CDR3 nucleotides: TGTGCCAGCAGTTTGGCCCCAGGCCAGGGGGTTTATGAGACCCAGTACTTC. V is TRBV27 and J is TRBJ2-5; 7 nucleotides agree with TRBD1. Germline loops: CDR1 MNHEY, CDR2 SMNVEV (reference sequence). There are 17 residues in the CDR3. Trimming at V came to 3 bases and at J to 5 bases, leaving 15 bases not matched to a gene.

The V and J genes are TRBV4-3 and TRBJ1-4; D perhaps matches TRBD1 (6 bases). CDR1 is LGHNA and CDR2 is YSLEER in the germline V gene. This CDR3 is built from 14 residues. Trimming removed 1 base at V and 6 bases at J, with 9 bases between. The CDR3 sequence is CASSQVRTDEKLFF. As DNA, the CDR3 is TGCGCCAGCAGCCAAGTGCGGACAGATGAAAAACTGTTTTTT.

The V and J genes are TRBV19 and TRBJ2-7; 9 nucleotides line up with TRBD1. The germline V gene has CDR1 LNHDA and CDR2 SQIVND (reference sequence). V lost 4 bases and J lost 5; bases outside the gene matches: 3. This CDR3 region has 13 residues. CDR3 in DNA: TGTGCCAGTAGTAGAGACAGGGGGGACGAGCAGTACTTC. Translation gives CASSRDRGDEQYF.

The rearrangement joins TRBV28 to TRBJ2-7; possible D gene TRBD2, 5 bases. CDR3 size: 13 residues. Per the germline V gene, CDR1 is MDHEN and CDR2 is SYDVKM. The germline V and J ends were trimmed by 3 bases and 5 bases, with 11 bases remaining between them. Here the CDR3 DNA reads TGTGCCAGCAGTTTTAGGGAGTCGGACGAGCAGTACTTC. Translating gives CASSFRESDEQYF.

The rearrangement joins TRBV5-4 to TRBJ1-3; 7 bases fit TRBD1. CDR3 length equals 16 residues. The J segment lost 0 bases and the V segment lost 0 bases, leaving 3 bases of the junction unmatched. Germline-derived CDR1 and CDR2 are SGHNT and YYREEE (reference sequence). The CDR3 DNA reads TGTGCCAGCAGCTTGGACAGGGGAAACTCTGGAAACACCATATATTTT. Protein sequence: CASSLDRGNSGNTIYF.

V and J are TRBV29-1 and TRBJ1-1; D call uncertain. The CDR3 has 12 amino acids. V was cut by 2 bases and J by 2 bases, with 6 bases left in between. CDR1 SQVTM and CDR2 ANQGSEA come from the germline V gene. CDR3 nucleotide sequence: TGCAGCGTTGAACCGGGAAACACTGAAGCTTTCTTT. Its protein product is CSVEPGNTEAFF.

This chain uses TRBV11-3 with TRBJ2-7, with D possibly being TRBD2 (5 bases). Trimming cost V 6 bases and J 4 bases, with 7 bases left between them. In germline, CDR1 is SGHNT, CDR2 YENEEA. The CDR3 runs to 11 residues. The CDR3 reads CASRSGYEQYF. The CDR3 DNA sequence: TGTGCCAGCAGGAGCGGATACGAGCAGTACTTC.

Concerning this clone itself: Within the sample, other DNA sequences also encode this same CDR3. The chain recombines TRBV13 with TRBJ1-2, with D possibly being TRBD1 (6 bases). The germline gives CDR1 PRHDT, CDR2 FYEKMQ (reference sequence). The CDR3 is 12 residues long. V was pared by 0 bases and J by 7 bases, with 6 bases between. The CDR3 sequence is CASSLGGGGYTF. The CDR3 DNA reads as TGTGCCAGCAGCTTAGGAGGGGGTGGCTACACCTTC.

The chain carries TRBV5-4 and TRBJ1-1, with 7 nucleotides matching TRBD1. V lost 0 bases and J lost 3; bases outside the gene matches: 8. The germline V gene has CDR1 SGHNT and CDR2 YYREEE (reference sequence). This CDR3 spans 16 amino acids. As DNA, the CDR3 is TGTGCCAGCAGCTTGGTGGGACAGATTTCGGACACTGAAGCTTTCTTT. Residues: CASSLVGQISDTEAFF.

The V gene is TRBV12-5, the J gene TRBJ2-1, with TRBD1 as a possible D gene (5 bases). Germline loops: CDR1 LGHNT, CDR2 FRNRAP. V was trimmed by 5 bases and J by 4 bases, leaving 6 bases between them. The CDR3 spans 12 residues. As DNA, the CDR3 is TGTGCTAGTGGTGACAGTTACAATGAGCAGTTCTTC. Its translation: CASGDSYNEQFF.

V usage is TRBV5-1 and J usage is TRBJ2-7, with 11 bases matching TRBD2. The junction had 3 bases not matched to a gene; V was cut back by 4 bases and J by 3 bases. The CDR3 is made up of 14 amino acids. Germline CDR1 and CDR2: SGHRS and YFSETQ. CDR3 in amino acids: CASSGTSGGYEQYF. In DNA, the CDR3 is TGCGCCAGCAGCGGGACTAGCGGAGGCTACGAGCAGTACTTC.

This chain links TRBV10-1 with TRBJ2-1; D unresolved. Germline assignment: CDR1 WNHNN and CDR2 SYGVQD (reference sequence). Trimming left V 2 bases short and J 8 bases short, with 13 bases between. This CDR3 spans 14 amino acids. This CDR3 reads CASSEVSSRDEQFF. DNA of the CDR3: TGCGCCAGCAGTGAGGTTTCTAGTCGGGATGAGCAGTTCTTC.

The chain carries TRBV6-6 and TRBJ2-1; 9 bases align to TRBD2. Germline assignment: CDR1 MNHNY and CDR2 SVGAGI (reference sequence). Trimming removed 0 bases from V and 4 bases from J; junction bases left unmatched: 4. This CDR3 spans 16 amino acids. The chain's CDR3 is CASSYSLAGIYNEQFF. The CDR3 DNA follows: TGTGCCAGCAGTTACTCTCTAGCGGGAATTTACAATGAGCAGTTCTTC.

The chain carries TRBV5-6 and TRBJ2-5; 11 nucleotides align to TRBD2. CDR3 length equals 17 residues. After removal of 2 bases from V and 1 base from J, the junction contained 7 bases not matched to a gene. Per the germline V gene, CDR1 is SGHDT and CDR2 is YYEEEE. CDR3 nucleotide sequence: TGTGCCAGCAGCTTCACTAGCGGGAGACCTTTCCAAGAGACCCAGTACTTC. This gives the protein CASSFTSGRPFQETQYF.